The rows below give T cell receptor beta chains drawn from one sample of a study of CD8+CD57+ T cells in acquired aplastic anemia. TCRdb re-analysed the reads in MiXCR, keeping a single row per CDR3 protein. Of 130,000 or so distinct CDR3 sequences in the sample, around two fifths were seen once. Sample: sorted CD4+, CD8+, or CD8+CD57+ T cells (not recorded which) from PBMCs. The receptors were sampled from a human donor in good health, serving as a control. CDR3s include the opening cysteine and the closing phenylalanine or tryptophan.

V	J	CDR3
TRBV13	TRBJ1-3	CASSLFGGTVGNTIYF
TRBV11-2	TRBJ2-3	CASSLASVLFTDTQYF
TRBV20-1	TRBJ2-3	CSARELAGVGNEQYF
TRBV7-9	TRBJ1-5	CASSPDRGSNQPQHF
TRBV2	TRBJ1-2	CASSERMGSLDYGYTF
TRBV5-1	TRBJ2-3	CASRLAGVWTDTQYF
TRBV6-5	TRBJ1-3	CASTWDRVPGNTIYF
TRBV19	TRBJ1-6	CARLRTGPNSPLHF
TRBV20-1	TRBJ2-5	CSASDWGGRVETQYF
TRBV10-3	TRBJ2-3	CAISDGSGSTDTQYF
TRBV7-2	TRBJ2-5	CACALEGAQETQYF
TRBV6-2/TRBV6-3	TRBJ1-5	CASTLNSDQPQHF
TRBV20-1	TRBJ2-7	CSARDEGHYYEQYF
TRBV4-2	TRBJ2-3	CASSLRTSGGALDTQYF
TRBV3-1	TRBJ1-1	CASSHDTEAFF
TRBV24-1	TRBJ2-1	CATSTETESMKQFF
TRBV20-1	TRBJ1-2	CSAKYYGYTF
TRBV9	TRBJ1-2	CASSVDSANYGYTF
TRBV29-1	TRBJ2-7	CSVEDRAGGVYEQYF
TRBV11-3	TRBJ2-3	CASSLGEGTDTQYF
TRBV20-1	TRBJ2-1	CSVTSGPLLFF
TRBV10-2	TRBJ2-5	CASQGTGEKTQYF
TRBV15	TRBJ2-5	CATSSTTGQGALGTQYF
TRBV15	TRBJ2-7	CATSRDRGVYEQYF
TRBV2	TRBJ1-1	CASSDPTRVLEAFF
TRBV29-1	TRBJ2-7	CSVAGQGRDEQYF
TRBV28	TRBJ1-2	CASSLHRDGPKLNYGYTF
TRBV18	TRBJ1-6	CASSPTHRGSNNSPLHF
TRBV10-1	TRBJ2-7	CASVPGLAGDLYEQYF
TRBV15	TRBJ2-7	CATSPQDSAYEQYF
TRBV7-9	TRBJ2-7	CASSLAGGFHEQYF
TRBV20-1	TRBJ2-1	CSAPLLGRLYNEQFF
TRBV20-1	TRBJ2-1	CSASGPAYNEQFF
TRBV6-1	TRBJ2-2	CAQSEGGNTGELFF
TRBV4-1	TRBJ1-5	CASSQGGYSNQPQHF
TRBV9	TRBJ1-1	CASSVDRLEAFF
TRBV10-3	TRBJ1-1	CAISPTVASGNTEAFF
TRBV20-1	TRBJ1-3	CSAGIGAGNTIYF
TRBV25-1	TRBJ2-7	CASGEQGLPSYEQYF
TRBV12-3/TRBV12-4	TRBJ2-5	CASSLRLQETQYF
TRBV24-1	TRBJ2-7	CATSPTGYGEQYF
TRBV5-6	TRBJ2-1	CASSSFTGTSGRDEQFF
TRBV12-3/TRBV12-4	TRBJ1-6	CASSPTSSTPLHF
TRBV20-1	TRBJ1-5	CSARGGAQPQHF
TRBV20-1	TRBJ1-5	CSAEGVRGPISNQPQHF
TRBV3-1	TRBJ2-7	CASSPEVPPCSYEQYF
TRBV13	TRBJ2-7	CASSFQVGGQAGSYEQYF
TRBV6-1	TRBJ1-2	CASSEATGSAVYGYTF
TRBV15	TRBJ1-2	CATSRAQGVTPYGYTF
TRBV15	TRBJ2-5	CATSRDLNTQETQYF
TRBV15	TRBJ1-1	CATSRDPTGAFF
TRBV20-1	TRBJ2-7	CSANRGDHEQYF
TRBV10-2	TRBJ1-5	CASSVETGRGDQPQHF
TRBV29-1	TRBJ1-2	CSVRGQGGYGYTF
TRBV30	TRBJ1-1	CAWSPRLSRTEAFF
TRBV12-3/TRBV12-4	TRBJ2-3	CASSDGTASTDTQYF
TRBV10-3	TRBJ2-7	CASTRTGSSYEQYF
TRBV19	TRBJ2-1	CASSITSGITEQFF
TRBV20-1	TRBJ1-5	CSARSGYSNQPQHF
TRBV7-9	TRBJ1-5	CASSLSGNQPQHF